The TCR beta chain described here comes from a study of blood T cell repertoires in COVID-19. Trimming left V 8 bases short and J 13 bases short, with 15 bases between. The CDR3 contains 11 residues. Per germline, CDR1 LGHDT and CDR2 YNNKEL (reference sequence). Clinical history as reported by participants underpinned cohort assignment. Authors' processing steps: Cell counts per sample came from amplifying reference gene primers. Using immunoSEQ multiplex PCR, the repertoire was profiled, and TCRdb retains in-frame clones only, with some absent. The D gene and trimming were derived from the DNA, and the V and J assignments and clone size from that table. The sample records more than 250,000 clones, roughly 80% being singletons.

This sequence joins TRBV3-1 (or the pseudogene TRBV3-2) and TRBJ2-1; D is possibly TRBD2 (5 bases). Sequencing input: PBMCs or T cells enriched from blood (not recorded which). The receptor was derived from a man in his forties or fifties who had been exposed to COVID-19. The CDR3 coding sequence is TGTGCCAGCGGAGGTGACGCCCTCCAGTTCTTC. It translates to CASGGDALQFF.